Given below is one T cell receptor (beta chain) in context. This entry is derived from a study of blood T cells in healthy people across ages. CDR1 and CDR2 from the germline V gene are DFQATT and SNEGSKA (reference sequence). This CDR3 comprises 16 residues. A second PCR of roughly 7 to 11 cycles used a sample-barcoded 5' primer and a J-beta primer mix. One entry per CDR3 protein, called by TCRdb with MiXCR from the 5' RACE reads. The sample holds roughly 680,000 distinct CDR3 sequences, under 25% seen once. Sequenced material: blood. The source is a man aged 70-80 years in good health. The chain has TRBV20-1 and TRBJ2-5, with 7 bases matching TRBD2. The J call could be wrong; TRBJ2-1 is a better fit for the DNA end. The CDR3 bases are TGCAGTGCTAGGGGGGACCTAGCGGAGTCGTACGATGAGCAGTTCTTC. Residues: CSARGDLAESYDEQFF.